These 12 T cell receptor beta chains share one sample of origin, sequenced in a study of glioma-infiltrating T cells after dendritic cell vaccination. The protocol was immunoSEQ multiplex PCR, while the TCRdb copy is restricted to in-frame clones and leaves out a portion. This sample has roughly 80,000 clones, with around 87% found just once. The time point: after dendritic cell vaccination, including at tumor progression/relapse. The sample consisted of blood, taken after dendritic cell vaccination. These receptors came from a human donor with glioblastoma.

The rearrangement uses TRBV10-3 and TRBJ2-7; the match to TRBD2 covers 8 bases. With V trimmed by 7 bases and J by 6 bases, 11 bases remained unmatched. The CDR3 sequence is 14 residues long. CDR1 is ENHRY and CDR2 is SYGVKD in the germline V gene. CDR3 coding DNA: TGTGCCATCAACAGAGGGGTTCGGGGGGGCGAGCAGTACTTC. Translated: CAINRGVRGGEQYF.

V is TRBV10-3 and J is TRBJ1-2; D may be TRBD1 (6 bases). The CDR3 sequence is 13 residues long. V gave up 3 bases and J gave up 3 bases, with 8 bases separating them. The germline CDR1 and CDR2 sequences are ENHRY and SYGVKD. The DNA for the CDR3 is TGTGCCATCAGTGAACAGGGTGACTATGGCTACACCTTC. This codes for CAISEQGDYGYTF.

This chain joins TRBV7-3 and TRBJ2-3, with D maybe TRBD2 (5 bases). The V gene lost 5 bases and the J gene lost 1 base, with 10 bases spanning the gap. Germline CDR1 and CDR2: SGHTA and FQGTGA. The CDR3 length is 14 residues. The CDR3 is CASSQAAGTDTQYF. The CDR3 DNA is TGTGCCAGCAGCCAAGCAGCGGGCACAGATACGCAGTATTTT. Combining the CDR3 with reference TRBV7-3 and TRBJ2-3 gives the whole variable domain GAGVSQTPSNKVTEKGKYVELRCDPISGHTALYWYRQSLGQGPEFLIYFQGTGAADDSGLPNDRFFAVRPEGSVSTLKIQRTERGDSAVYLCASSQAAGTDTQYFGPGTRLTVL.

The gene calls are TRBV5-1 and TRBJ2-1; TRBD2 aligns across 11 bases. CDR1 is SGHRS and CDR2 is YFSETQ in the germline V gene. This CDR3 region has 18 residues. V shed 0 bases and J 3 bases; nucleotides not matched to a gene: 8. The CDR3 here is CASSLALAGGFSYNEQFF. Here the CDR3 DNA reads TGCGCCAGCAGCTTGGCTCTAGCGGGGGGTTTCAGCTACAATGAGCAGTTCTTC.

This rearrangement joins TRBV29-1 to TRBJ2-5; 7 positions match TRBD1. This CDR3 comprises 13 residues. The germline CDR1 and CDR2 sequences are SQVTM and ANQGSEA. V trimming: 6 bases; J trimming: 0 bases; junction bases outside the gene matches: 4. CDR3 in amino acids: CSVTGTDQETQYF. The DNA of the CDR3 is TGCAGCGTCACCGGGACAGACCAAGAGACCCAGTACTTC.

This chain joins TRBV6-5 and TRBJ1-5; D remains unclear. Germline CDR1 is MNHEY and CDR2 is SVGAGI. This CDR3 comprises 15 residues. The V end was cut by 1 base, the J end by 3 bases, with 10 bases between. CDR3 in amino acids: CASSYFRGSNQPQHF. The CDR3 DNA is TGTGCCAGCAGTTACTTTCGGGGATCCAATCAGCCCCAGCATTTT.

V and J are TRBV7-3 and TRBJ2-7; 10 bases line up with TRBD1. The V gene's germline CDR1 is SGHTA and CDR2 FQGTGA. This CDR3 comprises 14 residues. V shed 4 bases, J shed 6 bases, and the junction held 6 bases outside the gene matches. The CDR3 spells CASSSFGQGGEQYF. As DNA, the CDR3 is TGTGCCAGCAGCTCGTTCGGACAGGGGGGCGAGCAGTACTTC. The variable domain in full, completed from reference TRBV7-3 and TRBJ2-7, reads GAGVSQTPSNKVTEKGKYVELRCDPISGHTALYWYRQSLGQGPEFLIYFQGTGAADDSGLPNDRFFAVRPEGSVSTLKIQRTERGDSAVYLCASSSFGQGGEQYFGPGTRLTVT.

The chain uses TRBV2 and TRBJ2-7; 7 nucleotides agree with TRBD2. V shed 3 bases and J 0 bases; nucleotides not matched to a gene: 5. The CDR3 covers 15 residues. CDR1 SNHLY and CDR2 FYNNEI come from the germline V gene. The DNA for the CDR3 is TGTGCCAGCAGTGACGGGGAGGGATACTCCTACGAGCAGTACTTC. This codes for CASSDGEGYSYEQYF.

The rearrangement uses TRBV10-1 and TRBJ1-3; D is ambiguous. In germline, CDR1 is WNHNN, CDR2 SYGVQD (reference sequence). The CDR3 covers 15 residues. Trimming removed 4 bases from V and 0 bases from J, with 10 bases in between. The CDR3 region is CASSGSRSSGNTIYF. The CDR3 bases are TGCGCCAGCAGTGGTTCTAGGAGCTCTGGAAACACCATATATTTT.

This rearrangement joins TRBV6-4 to TRBJ2-3; 11 positions agree with TRBD2. This CDR3 is 16 amino acids long. The V and J ends lost 5 bases and 5 bases, in that order; junction bases with no gene match: 9. Germline CDR1 and CDR2: MRHNA and SNTAGT. The CDR3 reads CASSRGSSGRGDTQYF. CDR3 DNA sequence: TGTGCCAGCAGTCGAGGAAGTAGCGGGAGGGGAGATACGCAGTATTTT.

This chain links TRBV4-3 with TRBJ1-1, with TRBD1 as a possible D gene (5 bases). From germline, CDR1 is LGHNA and CDR2 YSLEER. Deletions cut 3 bases from V and 1 base from J, with 9 bases between. CDR3 length: 14 residues. CDR3 in amino acids: CASSQTTENTEAFF. CDR3 coding DNA: TGCGCCAGCAGCCAGACGACAGAGAACACTGAAGCTTTCTTT.

This chain connects TRBV5-1 to TRBJ2-5; a possible D gene is TRBD2 (5 bases). This CDR3 is built from 14 residues. Per germline, CDR1 SGHRS and CDR2 YFSETQ. V was cut by 2 bases and J by 3 bases, with 11 bases left in between. The CDR3 loop is CASSLPGKEETQYF. The CDR3 DNA follows: TGCGCCAGCAGCTTACCGGGAAAGGAAGAGACCCAGTACTTC.